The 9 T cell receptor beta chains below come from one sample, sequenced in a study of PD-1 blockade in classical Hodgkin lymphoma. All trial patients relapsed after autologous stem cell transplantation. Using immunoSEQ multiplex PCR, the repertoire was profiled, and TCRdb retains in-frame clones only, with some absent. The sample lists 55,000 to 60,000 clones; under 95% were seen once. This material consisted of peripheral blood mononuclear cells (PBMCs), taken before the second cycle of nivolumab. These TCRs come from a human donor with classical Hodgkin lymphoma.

In DNA, the CDR3 is TGTGCCAGTAGTATGGGGGGCGGGCAGTGGGCCCAGTACTTC. Its translation: CASSMGGGQWAQYF. This chain uses TRBV19 with TRBJ2-5; D is possibly TRBD1 or TRBD2 (6 bases each). The CDR3 spans 14 residues. Trimming stripped 3 bases from V and 9 bases from J, with 17 bases between. Germline loops: CDR1 LNHDA, CDR2 SQIVND (reference sequence). Variable domain in full (rest from reference TRBV19 and TRBJ2-5): DGGITQSPKYLFRKEGQNVTLSCEQNLNHDAMYWYRQDPGQGLRLIYYSQIVNDFQKGDIAEGYSVSREKKESFPLTVTSAQKNPTAFYLCASSMGGGQWAQYFGPGTRLLVL.

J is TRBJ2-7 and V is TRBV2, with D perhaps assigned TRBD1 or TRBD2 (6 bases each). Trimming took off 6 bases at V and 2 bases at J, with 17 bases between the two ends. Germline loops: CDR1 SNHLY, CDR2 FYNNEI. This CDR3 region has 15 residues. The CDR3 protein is CASRPGPGGAYEQYF. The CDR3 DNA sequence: TGTGCCAGCAGACCTGGGCCCGGGGGCGCCTACGAGCAGTACTTC. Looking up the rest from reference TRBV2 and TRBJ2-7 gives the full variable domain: EPEVTQTPSHQVTQMGQEVILRCVPISNHLYFYWYRQILGQKVEFLVSFYNNEISEKSEIFDDQFSVERPDGSNFTLKIRSTKLEDSAMYFCASRPGPGGAYEQYFGPGTRLTVT.

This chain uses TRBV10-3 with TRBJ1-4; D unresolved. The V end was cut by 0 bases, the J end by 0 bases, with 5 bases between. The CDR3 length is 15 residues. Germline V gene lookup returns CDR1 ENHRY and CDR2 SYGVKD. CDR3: CAISESSATNEKLFF. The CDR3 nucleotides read TGTGCCATCAGTGAGTCATCCGCAACTAATGAAAAACTGTTTTTT.

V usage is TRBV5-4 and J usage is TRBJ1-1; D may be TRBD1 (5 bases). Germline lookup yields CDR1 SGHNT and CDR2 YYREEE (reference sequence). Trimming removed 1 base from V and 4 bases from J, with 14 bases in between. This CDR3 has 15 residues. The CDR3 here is CASSLSGPGFTEAFF. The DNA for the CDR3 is TGTGCCAGCAGCTTGTCGGGACCAGGGTTCACTGAAGCTTTCTTT.

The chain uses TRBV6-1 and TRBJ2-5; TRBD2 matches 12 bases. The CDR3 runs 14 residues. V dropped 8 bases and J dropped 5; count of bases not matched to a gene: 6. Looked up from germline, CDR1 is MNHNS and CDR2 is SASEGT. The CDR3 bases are TGTGCCAGCGTTTCTGGACTAGCGGGGGAGACCCAGTACTTC. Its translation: CASVSGLAGETQYF.

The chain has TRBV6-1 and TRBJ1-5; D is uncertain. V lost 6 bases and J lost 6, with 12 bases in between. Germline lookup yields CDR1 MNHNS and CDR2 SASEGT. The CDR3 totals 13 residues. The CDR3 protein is CASRYTRGQPQHF. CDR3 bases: TGTGCCAGCAGATACACCCGGGGTCAGCCCCAGCATTTT.

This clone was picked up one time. In DNA form, the CDR3 reads TGCGCCAGCGGATCAGGGGGCCTGGGACCTGAAGCTTTCTTT. Translating gives CASGSGGLGPEAFF. The gene calls are TRBV5-1 and TRBJ1-1; 8 nucleotides agree with TRBD1. V lost 7 bases, J lost 6 bases, and 11 bases stayed unmatched. The CDR3 extends over 14 amino acids. Germline V gene lookup returns CDR1 SGHRS and CDR2 YFSETQ.

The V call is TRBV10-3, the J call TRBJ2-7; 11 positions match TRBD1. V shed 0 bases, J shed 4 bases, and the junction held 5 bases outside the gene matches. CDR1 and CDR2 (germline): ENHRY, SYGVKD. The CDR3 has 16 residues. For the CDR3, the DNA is TGTGCCATCAGTGAGTCGTTGGGGACAGGGGGGTACGAGCAGTACTTC. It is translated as CAISESLGTGGYEQYF.

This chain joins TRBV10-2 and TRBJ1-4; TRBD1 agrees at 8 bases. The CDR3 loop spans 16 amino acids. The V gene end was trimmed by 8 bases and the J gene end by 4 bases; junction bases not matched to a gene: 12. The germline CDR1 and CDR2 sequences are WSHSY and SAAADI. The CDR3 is CASVSAGGWGNEKLFF. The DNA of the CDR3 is TGCGCCAGCGTGAGTGCAGGGGGCTGGGGTAATGAAAAACTGTTTTTT.